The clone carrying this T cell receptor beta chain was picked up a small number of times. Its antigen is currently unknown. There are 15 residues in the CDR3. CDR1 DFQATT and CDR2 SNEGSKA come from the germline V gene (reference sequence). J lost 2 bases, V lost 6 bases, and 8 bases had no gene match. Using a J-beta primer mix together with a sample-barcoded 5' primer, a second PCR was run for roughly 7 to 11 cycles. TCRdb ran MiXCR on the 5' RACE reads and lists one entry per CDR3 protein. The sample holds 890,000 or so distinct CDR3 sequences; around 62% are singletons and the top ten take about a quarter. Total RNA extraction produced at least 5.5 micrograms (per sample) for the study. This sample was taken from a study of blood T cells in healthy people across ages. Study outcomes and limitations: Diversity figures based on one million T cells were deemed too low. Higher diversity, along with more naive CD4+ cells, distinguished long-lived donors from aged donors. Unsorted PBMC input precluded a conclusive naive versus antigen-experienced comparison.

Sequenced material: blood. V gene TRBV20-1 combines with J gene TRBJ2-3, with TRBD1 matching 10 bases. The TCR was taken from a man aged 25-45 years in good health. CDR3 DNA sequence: TGCAGTGCGAAGTCCGGGACAGGGGTCACAGATACGCAGTATTTT. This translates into CSAKSGTGVTDTQYF.